This T cell receptor (beta chain) was recovered during a study of T cells in Graves' hyperthyroidism and ophthalmopathy. Whole-study findings and limits: The model identified upcoming ophthalmopathy a median 6.5 months ahead of onset. Ophthalmopathy was told apart from stable hyperthyroidism by a 13 V-J model.

The source material, RNA transcripts, was used to amplify TCR beta CDR3 regions. Initially, a first-round RT-PCR of the TCR CDR3 employed the HTBI primer set. TCRdb independently ran MiXCR on the multiplex PCR reads; one entry per CDR3 protein. The data show a few hundred thousand distinct CDR3 sequences, roughly 20% seen once. Diagnosis rested on symptoms, serum thyroxine and TRAb, thyroid ultrasound, and orbital computed tomography. This clonotype was counted ten times or more. Its specificity is unknown. The CDR3 is 13 residues long. In germline, CDR1 is DFQATT, CDR2 SNEGSKA (reference sequence). V lost 0 bases to trimming and J lost 6 bases, with 11 bases between them.

The specimen sequenced was blood. The clonotype originates from a middle-aged woman with Graves' ophthalmopathy. The genes are TRBV20-1 and TRBJ1-2, with TRBD1 as a possible D gene (5 bases). CDR3 nucleotides: TGCAGTGCTAGAGATGCGGCAGGGAATGGCTACACCTTC. This translates into CSARDAAGNGYTF.